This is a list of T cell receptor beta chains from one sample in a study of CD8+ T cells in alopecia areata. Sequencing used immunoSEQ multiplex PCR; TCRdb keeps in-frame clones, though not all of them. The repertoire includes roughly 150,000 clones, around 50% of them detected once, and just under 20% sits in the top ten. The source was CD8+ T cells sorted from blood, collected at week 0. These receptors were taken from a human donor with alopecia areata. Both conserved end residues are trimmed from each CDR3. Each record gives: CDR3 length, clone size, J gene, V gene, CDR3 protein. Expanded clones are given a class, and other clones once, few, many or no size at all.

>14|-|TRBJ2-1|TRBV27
ASSFSAGESVNEQF
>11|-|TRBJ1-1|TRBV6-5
ASSLIQGTEAF
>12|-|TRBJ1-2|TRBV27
ASSPGTQTYGYT
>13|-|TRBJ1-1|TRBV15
ATSSIPREDTEAF
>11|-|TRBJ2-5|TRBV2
ASMGQLRETQY
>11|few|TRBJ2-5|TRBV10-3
AIGQGALETQY
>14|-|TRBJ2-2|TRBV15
ATSPGTGGNTGELF
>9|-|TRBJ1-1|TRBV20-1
SVPGTSEAF
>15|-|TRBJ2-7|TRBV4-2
ASSHGVGGGSTYEQY
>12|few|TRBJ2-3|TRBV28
ASSPGLSTDTQY
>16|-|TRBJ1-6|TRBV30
AWRNHGGKSPYNSPLH
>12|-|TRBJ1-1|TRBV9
ASSPGNPNTEAF
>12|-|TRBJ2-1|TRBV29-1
SVRIAGVENEQF
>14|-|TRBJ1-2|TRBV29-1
SVRATRMAVDYGYT
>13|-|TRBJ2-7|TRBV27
ASSYGPTATYEQY
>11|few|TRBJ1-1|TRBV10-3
AIRPTGGEGAF
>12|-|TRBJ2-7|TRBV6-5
ASSQGQSLYEQY
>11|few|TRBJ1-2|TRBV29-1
SVDSGDVYGYT